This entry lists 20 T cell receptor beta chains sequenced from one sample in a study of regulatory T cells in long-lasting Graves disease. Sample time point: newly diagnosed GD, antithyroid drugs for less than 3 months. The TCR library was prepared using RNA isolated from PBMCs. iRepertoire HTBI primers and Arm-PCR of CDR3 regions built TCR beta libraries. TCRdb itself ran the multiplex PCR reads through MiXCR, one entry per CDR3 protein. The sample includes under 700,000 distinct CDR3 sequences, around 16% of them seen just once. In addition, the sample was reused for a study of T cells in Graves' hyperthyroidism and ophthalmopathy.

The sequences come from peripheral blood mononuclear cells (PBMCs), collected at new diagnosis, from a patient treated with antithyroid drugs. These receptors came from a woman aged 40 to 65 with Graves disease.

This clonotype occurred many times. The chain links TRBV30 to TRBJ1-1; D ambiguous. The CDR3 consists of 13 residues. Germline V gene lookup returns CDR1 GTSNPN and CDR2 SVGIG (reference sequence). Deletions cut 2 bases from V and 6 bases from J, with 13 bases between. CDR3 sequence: CAWSRRVAAEAFF. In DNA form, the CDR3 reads TGTGCCTGGAGTCGGCGGGTAGCGGCTGAAGCTTTCTTT.

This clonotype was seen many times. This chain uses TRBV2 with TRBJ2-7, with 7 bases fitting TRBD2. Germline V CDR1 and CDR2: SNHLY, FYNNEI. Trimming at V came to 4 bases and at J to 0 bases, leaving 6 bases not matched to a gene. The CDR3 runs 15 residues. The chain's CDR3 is CASSVGAGPSYEQYF. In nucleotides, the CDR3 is TGTGCCAGCAGTGTGGGAGCGGGGCCCTCCTACGAGCAGTACTTC.

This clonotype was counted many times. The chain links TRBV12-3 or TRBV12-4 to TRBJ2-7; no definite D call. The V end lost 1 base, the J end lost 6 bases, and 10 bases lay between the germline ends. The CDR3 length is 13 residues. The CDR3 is CASSLDGSVEQYF. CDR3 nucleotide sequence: TGTGCCAGCAGTTTAGACGGCTCGGTCGAGCAGTACTTC.

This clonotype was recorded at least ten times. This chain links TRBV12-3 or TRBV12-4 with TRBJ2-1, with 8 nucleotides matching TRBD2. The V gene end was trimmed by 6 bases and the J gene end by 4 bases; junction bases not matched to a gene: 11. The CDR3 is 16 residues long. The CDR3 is CASRSQGLGIYNEQFF. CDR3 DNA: TGTGCCAGCAGAAGTCAGGGACTAGGGATTTACAATGAGCAGTTCTTC.

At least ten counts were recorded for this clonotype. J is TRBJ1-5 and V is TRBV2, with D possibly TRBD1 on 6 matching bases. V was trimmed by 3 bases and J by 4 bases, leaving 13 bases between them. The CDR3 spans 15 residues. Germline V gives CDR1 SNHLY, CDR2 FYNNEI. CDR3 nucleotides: TGTGCCAGCAGTGACGTTGGACAGCGTAATCAGCCCCAGCATTTT. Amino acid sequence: CASSDVGQRNQPQHF.

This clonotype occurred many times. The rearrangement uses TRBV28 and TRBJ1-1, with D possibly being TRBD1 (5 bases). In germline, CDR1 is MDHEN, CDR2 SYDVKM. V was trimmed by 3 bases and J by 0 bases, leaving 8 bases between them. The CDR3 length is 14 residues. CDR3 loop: CASSFDRLNTEAFF. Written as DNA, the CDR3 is TGTGCCAGCAGTTTCGACAGACTGAACACTGAAGCTTTCTTT. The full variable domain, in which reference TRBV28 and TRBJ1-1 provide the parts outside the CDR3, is DVKVTQSSRYLVKRTGEKVFLECVQDMDHENMFWYRQDPGLGLRLIYFSYDVKMKEKGDIPEGYSVSREKKERFSLILESASTNQTSMYLCASSFDRLNTEAFFGQGTRLTVV.

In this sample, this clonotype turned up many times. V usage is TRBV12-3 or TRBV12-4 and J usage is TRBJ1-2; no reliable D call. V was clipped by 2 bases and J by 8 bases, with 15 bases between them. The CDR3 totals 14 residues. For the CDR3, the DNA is TGTGCCAGCAGTTTAAGACAATCTCAGAGGGGCTACACCTTC. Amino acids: CASSLRQSQRGYTF.

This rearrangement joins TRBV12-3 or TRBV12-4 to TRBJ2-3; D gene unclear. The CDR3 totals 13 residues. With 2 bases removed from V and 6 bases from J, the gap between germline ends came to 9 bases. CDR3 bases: TGTGCCAGCAGTTTAAGCTTCGTGGATACGCAGTATTTT. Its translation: CASSLSFVDTQYF.

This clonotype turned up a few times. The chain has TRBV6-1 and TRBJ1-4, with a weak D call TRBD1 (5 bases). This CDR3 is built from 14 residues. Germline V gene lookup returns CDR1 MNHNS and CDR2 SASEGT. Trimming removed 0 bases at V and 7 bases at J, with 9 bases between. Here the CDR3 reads CASSEAQGGEKLFF. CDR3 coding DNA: TGTGCCAGCAGTGAAGCGCAGGGTGGTGAAAAACTGTTTTTT.

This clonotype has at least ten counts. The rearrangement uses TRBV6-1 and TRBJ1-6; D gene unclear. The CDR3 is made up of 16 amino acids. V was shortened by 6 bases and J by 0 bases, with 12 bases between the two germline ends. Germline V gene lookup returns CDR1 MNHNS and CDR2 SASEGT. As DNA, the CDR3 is TGTGCCAGCAGCGAGCAAAGAAGCTCCTATAATTCACCCCTCCACTTT. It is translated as CASSEQRSSYNSPLHF.

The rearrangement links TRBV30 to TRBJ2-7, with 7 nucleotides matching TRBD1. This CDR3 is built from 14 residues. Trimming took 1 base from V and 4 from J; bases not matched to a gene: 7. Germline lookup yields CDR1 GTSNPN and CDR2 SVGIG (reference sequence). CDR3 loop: CAWSESTGKYEQYF. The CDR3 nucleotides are TGTGCCTGGAGTGAGTCGACAGGGAAGTACGAGCAGTACTTC.

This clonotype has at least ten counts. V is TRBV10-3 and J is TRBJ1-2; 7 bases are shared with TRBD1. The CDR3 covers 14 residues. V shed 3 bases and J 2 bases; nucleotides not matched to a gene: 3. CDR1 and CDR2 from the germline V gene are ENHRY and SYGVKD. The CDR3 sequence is CAISDSGQNYGYTF. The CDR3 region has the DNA TGTGCCATCAGTGATTCGGGACAGAACTATGGCTACACCTTC.

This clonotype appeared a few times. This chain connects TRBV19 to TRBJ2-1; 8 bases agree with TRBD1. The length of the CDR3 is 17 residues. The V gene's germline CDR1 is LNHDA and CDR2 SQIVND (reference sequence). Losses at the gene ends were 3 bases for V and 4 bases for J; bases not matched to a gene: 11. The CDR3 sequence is CASSMQVQGASYNEQFF. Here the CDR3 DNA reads TGTGCCAGTAGTATGCAGGTGCAGGGGGCGTCTTACAATGAGCAGTTCTTC. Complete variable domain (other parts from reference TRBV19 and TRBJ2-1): DGGITQSPKYLFRKEGQNVTLSCEQNLNHDAMYWYRQDPGQGLRLIYYSQIVNDFQKGDIAEGYSVSREKKESFPLTVTSAQKNPTAFYLCASSMQVQGASYNEQFFGPGTRLTVL.

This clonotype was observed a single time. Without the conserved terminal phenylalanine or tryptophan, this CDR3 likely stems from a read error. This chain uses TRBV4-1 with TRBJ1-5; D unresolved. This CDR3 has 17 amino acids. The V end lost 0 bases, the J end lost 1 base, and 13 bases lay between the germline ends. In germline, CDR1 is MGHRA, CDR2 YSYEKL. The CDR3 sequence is CASSQDAPPESNQPQHL. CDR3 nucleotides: TGCGCCAGCAGCCAAGATGCACCCCCTGAGAGCAATCAGCCCCAGCATCTT.

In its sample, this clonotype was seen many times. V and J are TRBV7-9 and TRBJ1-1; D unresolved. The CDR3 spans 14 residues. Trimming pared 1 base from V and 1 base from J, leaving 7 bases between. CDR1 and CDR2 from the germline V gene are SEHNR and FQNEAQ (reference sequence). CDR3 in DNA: TGTGCCAGCAGCTTAGGGCACGCGAACACTGAAGCTTTCTTT. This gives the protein CASSLGHANTEAFF.

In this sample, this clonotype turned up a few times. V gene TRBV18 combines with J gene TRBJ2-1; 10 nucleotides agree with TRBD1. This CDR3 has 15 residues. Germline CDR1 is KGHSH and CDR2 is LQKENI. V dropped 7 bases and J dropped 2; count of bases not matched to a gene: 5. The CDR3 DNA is TGTGCCAGCTGGCCGGGACAGGGGACCTACAATGAGCAGTTCTTC. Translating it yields CASWPGQGTYNEQFF.

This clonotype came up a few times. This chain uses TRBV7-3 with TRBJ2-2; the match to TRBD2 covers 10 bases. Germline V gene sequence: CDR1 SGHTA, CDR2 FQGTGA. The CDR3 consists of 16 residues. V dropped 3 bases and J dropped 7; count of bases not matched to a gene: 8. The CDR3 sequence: CASSFNSGGGLGELFF. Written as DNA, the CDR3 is TGTGCCAGCAGCTTCAACAGCGGGGGGGGTCTCGGGGAGCTGTTTTTT.

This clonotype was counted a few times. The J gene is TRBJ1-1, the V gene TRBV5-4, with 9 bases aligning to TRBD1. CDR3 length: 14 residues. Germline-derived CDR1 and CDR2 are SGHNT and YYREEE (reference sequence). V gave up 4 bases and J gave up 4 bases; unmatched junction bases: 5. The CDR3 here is CASSRDREGTEAFF. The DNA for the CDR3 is TGTGCCAGCAGCAGGGACAGGGAAGGCACTGAAGCTTTCTTT. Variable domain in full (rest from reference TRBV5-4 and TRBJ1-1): ETGVTQSPTHLIKTRGQQVTLRCSSQSGHNTVSWYQQALGQGPQFIFQYYREEENGRGNFPPRFSGLQFPNYSSELNVNALELDDSALYLCASSRDREGTEAFFGQGTRLTVV.

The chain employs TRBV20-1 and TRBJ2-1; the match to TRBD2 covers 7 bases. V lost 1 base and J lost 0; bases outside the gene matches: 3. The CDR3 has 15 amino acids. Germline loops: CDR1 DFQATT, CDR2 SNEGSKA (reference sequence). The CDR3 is CSARGWGGSYNEQFF. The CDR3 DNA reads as TGCAGTGCTAGAGGATGGGGGGGCTCCTACAATGAGCAGTTCTTC.

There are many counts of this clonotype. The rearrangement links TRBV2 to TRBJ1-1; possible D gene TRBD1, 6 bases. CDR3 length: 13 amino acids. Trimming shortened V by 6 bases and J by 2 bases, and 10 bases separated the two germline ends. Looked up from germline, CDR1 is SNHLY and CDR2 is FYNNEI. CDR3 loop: CASRSGQNTEAFF. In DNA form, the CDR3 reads TGTGCCAGCAGATCGGGACAAAACACTGAAGCTTTCTTT.